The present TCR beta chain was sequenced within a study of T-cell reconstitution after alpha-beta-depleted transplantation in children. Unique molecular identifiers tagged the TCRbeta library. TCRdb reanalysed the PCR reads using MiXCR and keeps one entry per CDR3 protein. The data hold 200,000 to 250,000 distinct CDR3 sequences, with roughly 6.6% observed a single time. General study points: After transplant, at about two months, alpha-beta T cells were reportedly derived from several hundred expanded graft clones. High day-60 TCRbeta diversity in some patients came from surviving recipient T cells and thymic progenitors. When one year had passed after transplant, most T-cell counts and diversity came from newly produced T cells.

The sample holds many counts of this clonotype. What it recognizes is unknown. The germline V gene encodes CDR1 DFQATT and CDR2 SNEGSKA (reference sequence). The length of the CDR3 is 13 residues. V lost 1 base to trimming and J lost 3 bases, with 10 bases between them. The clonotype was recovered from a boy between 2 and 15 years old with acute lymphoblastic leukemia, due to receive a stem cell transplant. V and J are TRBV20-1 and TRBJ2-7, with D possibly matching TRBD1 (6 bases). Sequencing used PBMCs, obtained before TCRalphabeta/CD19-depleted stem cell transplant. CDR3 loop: CSARGGLIYEQYF. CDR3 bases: TGCAGTGCTAGAGGGGGGCTAATCTACGAGCAGTACTTC.